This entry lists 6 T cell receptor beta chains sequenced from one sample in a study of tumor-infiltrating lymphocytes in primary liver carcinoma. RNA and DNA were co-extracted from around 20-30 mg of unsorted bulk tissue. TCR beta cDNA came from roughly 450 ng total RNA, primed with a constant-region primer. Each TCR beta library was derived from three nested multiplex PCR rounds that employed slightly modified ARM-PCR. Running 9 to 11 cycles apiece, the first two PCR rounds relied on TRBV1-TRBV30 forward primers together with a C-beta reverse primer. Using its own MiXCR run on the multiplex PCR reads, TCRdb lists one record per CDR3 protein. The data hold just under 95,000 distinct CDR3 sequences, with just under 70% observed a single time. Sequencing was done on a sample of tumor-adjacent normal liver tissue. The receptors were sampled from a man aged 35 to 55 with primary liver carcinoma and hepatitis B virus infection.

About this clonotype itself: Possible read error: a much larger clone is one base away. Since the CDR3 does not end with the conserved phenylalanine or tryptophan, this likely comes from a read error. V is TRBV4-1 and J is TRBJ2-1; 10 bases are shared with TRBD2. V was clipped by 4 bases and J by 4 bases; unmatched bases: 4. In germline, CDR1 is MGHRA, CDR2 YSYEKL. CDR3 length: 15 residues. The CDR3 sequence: CASSRRTSGYNEQFS. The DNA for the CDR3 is TGCGCCAGCAGCCGGAGGACTAGCGGATACAATGAGCAGTTCTCC.

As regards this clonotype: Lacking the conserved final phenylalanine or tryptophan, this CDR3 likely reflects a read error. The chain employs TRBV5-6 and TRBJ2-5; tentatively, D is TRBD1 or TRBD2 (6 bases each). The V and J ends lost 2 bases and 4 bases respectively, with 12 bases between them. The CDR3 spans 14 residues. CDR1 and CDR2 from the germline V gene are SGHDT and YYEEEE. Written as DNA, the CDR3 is TGTGCCAGCAGCTTATGGGGGGCTGGAGAGACCCAGTACCTC. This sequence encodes CASSLWGAGETQYL.

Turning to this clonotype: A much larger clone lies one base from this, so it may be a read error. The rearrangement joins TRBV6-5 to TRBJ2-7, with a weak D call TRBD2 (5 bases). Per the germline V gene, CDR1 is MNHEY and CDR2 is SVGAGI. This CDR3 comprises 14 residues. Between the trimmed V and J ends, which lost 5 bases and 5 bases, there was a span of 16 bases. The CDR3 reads CASSREARENEQYF. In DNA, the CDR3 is TGTGCCAGCAGTCGTGAGGCCCGGGAAAACGAGCAGTACTTC.

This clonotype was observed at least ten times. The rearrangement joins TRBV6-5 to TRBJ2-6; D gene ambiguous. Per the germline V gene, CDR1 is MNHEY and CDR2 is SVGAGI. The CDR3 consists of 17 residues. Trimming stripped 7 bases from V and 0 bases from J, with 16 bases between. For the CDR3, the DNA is TGTGCCAGCAAGGATGGCAGGTCTTTCTCTGGGGCCAACGTCCTGACTTTC. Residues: CASKDGRSFSGANVLTF.

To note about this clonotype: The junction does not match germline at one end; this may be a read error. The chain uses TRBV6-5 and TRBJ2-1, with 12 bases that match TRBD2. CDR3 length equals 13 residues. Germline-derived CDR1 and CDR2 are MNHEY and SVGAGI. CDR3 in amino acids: CATLGLAGDEQLF. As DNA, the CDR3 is TGTGCCACCCTGGGACTAGCGGGTGATGAGCAGCTCTTC.

The CDR3 coding sequence is TGTGCCAGCCGTATAGGGGCAGGAAACACCATATATTTT. It is translated as CASRIGAGNTIYF. The chain links TRBV28 to TRBJ1-3; D may be TRBD1 (5 bases). The CDR3 has 13 residues. The germline V gene encodes CDR1 MDHEN and CDR2 SYDVKM. Trimming shortened V by 8 bases and J by 4 bases, and 12 bases separated the two germline ends.